Listed below are T cell receptor beta chains from one sample, sequenced in a study of T cells in Graves' hyperthyroidism and ophthalmopathy. TCRdb itself ran the multiplex PCR reads through MiXCR, one entry per CDR3 protein. The sample has hundreds of thousands of distinct CDR3 sequences; about 20% are singletons. The sequencing sample was made of blood. Receptor source: a man aged 35-49 years with Graves' ophthalmopathy. Each CDR3 is given with its conserved first and last residue. The order of the fields is V gene, CDR3 protein.

v_gene: TRBV28; CDR3aa: CASSRGETGLETQYF
v_gene: TRBV5-6; CDR3aa: CASSLVGPGELFF
v_gene: TRBV6-2/TRBV6-3; CDR3aa: CASGPGLAYGYTF
v_gene: TRBV11-2; CDR3aa: CASSLGGLGAYNEQFF
v_gene: TRBV19; CDR3aa: CASSENLQPYNEQFF
v_gene: TRBV5-1; CDR3aa: CASSGVGTGHGYTF
v_gene: TRBV5-8; CDR3aa: CASSLEGISNYGYTF
v_gene: TRBV13; CDR3aa: CASSLVREGAYEQYF
v_gene: TRBV6-2/TRBV6-3; CDR3aa: CASRGLPHEAFF
v_gene: TRBV10-3; CDR3aa: CAISEGPREAFF
v_gene: TRBV11-2; CDR3aa: CASTDRAGQTVGAFF
v_gene: TRBV7-9; CDR3aa: CASGLRDLNEQFF
v_gene: TRBV7-3; CDR3aa: CASSRTSYNEQFF
v_gene: TRBV12-3/TRBV12-4; CDR3aa: CASRRGQPYEQYF
v_gene: TRBV4-1; CDR3aa: CASSQVGGINYGYTF
v_gene: TRBV5-4; CDR3aa: CASSSPTSYEQFF
v_gene: TRBV12-5; CDR3aa: CASGPGASQGEKLFF
v_gene: TRBV30; CDR3aa: CACKTGVSNQPQHF
v_gene: TRBV11-2; CDR3aa: CASSLDGVLATDTQYF
v_gene: TRBV5-1; CDR3aa: CASSLEQGARSDTQYF
v_gene: TRBV20-1; CDR3aa: CSVRARTGIFYNEQFF
v_gene: TRBV28; CDR3aa: CASSLYREGGTEAFF
v_gene: TRBV29-1; CDR3aa: CSVAEPAVGEQYF
v_gene: TRBV15; CDR3aa: CATSGGGSSYNEQFF
v_gene: TRBV18; CDR3aa: CASSPGTGAPYEQYF
v_gene: TRBV18; CDR3aa: CASSPIRDSSNQPQHF
v_gene: TRBV20-1; CDR3aa: CSARSGLAGTYEQYF
v_gene: TRBV20-1; CDR3aa: CSARDHGRRGIMGELFF
v_gene: TRBV12-3/TRBV12-4; CDR3aa: CASSSQGEGQPQHF
v_gene: TRBV24-1; CDR3aa: CATSEGWTNYNEQFF
v_gene: TRBV18; CDR3aa: CASSPRYQETQYF
v_gene: TRBV27; CDR3aa: CASSSPTGVESPLHF
v_gene: TRBV24-1; CDR3aa: CATSDLGPGVNEKLFF
v_gene: TRBV29-1; CDR3aa: CSPSGAPEFGNEQFF
v_gene: TRBV5-5; CDR3aa: CASSYGPSAGEKLFF